This T cell receptor (beta chain) was observed in a study of cytomegalovirus exposure and HLA in healthy donors. Study background: The Caucasian-associated ancestry cluster held roughly 81% of more than 350 genotyped donors.

J gave up 7 bases and V 3 bases, and 10 bases lay outside the gene matches. The CDR3 has 16 residues. CDR1 is LNHDA and CDR2 is SQIVND in the germline V gene (reference sequence). The donors, nominally healthy at sampling, likely had unrecorded immune exposures. This clone was counted a single time. Antigen unknown. The PCR was carried out with 60 Vbeta primers and 13 Jbeta primers. Only in-frame clones appear in the TCRdb table, and some are missing; sequencing was by immunoSEQ multiplex PCR. The sample shows tens of thousands of clones, 84% of them seen only once. Findings and limits, study-wide: Equally common other TCR beta chains were less clonally expanded than HLA-associated ones, a later analysis found. In a later analysis, at a false discovery rate of 0.05, 15,000 to 20,000 TCR beta sequences were associated with HLA alleles.

The receptor was isolated from a woman in her late teens or twenties in good health and CMV-seronegative. Sequences were obtained from PBMCs. The V gene is TRBV19, the J gene TRBJ2-1; 9 bases line up with TRBD1. CDR3 in amino acids: CASSMVSGQGGNEQFF. CDR3 bases: TGTGCCAGTAGTATGGTATCGGGACAGGGTGGTAATGAGCAGTTCTTC.